This TCR beta chain was found in a study of T cells in Graves' hyperthyroidism and ophthalmopathy. Study-level information: Pretreatment peripheral blood was obtained at initial diagnosis. Study-level results: The blood repertoire included most of the expanded thyroid clonotypes above 0.001.

V lost 2 bases and J 6 bases, leaving 16 bases between the germline ends. Germline V CDR1 and CDR2: MNHNS, SASEGT. There are 15 residues in the CDR3. The authors took PBMCs from over 8.5 ml fresh peripheral blood. TCR beta CDR3 sequences were amplified from RNA transcripts. An initial round of RT-PCR targeting the TCR CDR3 relied on the HTBI primer set. MiXCR, applied by TCRdb to the multiplex PCR reads, yields one record per CDR3 protein. The sample has about 600,000 distinct CDR3 sequences, approximately 15% seen once. In its sample, this clonotype was seen a few times. Its specificity is not known. Sequencing was carried out using blood. The TCR originated in a woman in her thirties or forties with Graves' ophthalmopathy. The chain joins TRBV6-1 to TRBJ1-2; no definite D call. In nucleotides, the CDR3 is TGTGCCAGCAGTGAATCGTGGGAAAGTATGCATGGCTACACCTTC. Translation gives CASSESWESMHGYTF.